This T cell receptor (beta chain) was sequenced in a study of regulatory T cells in long-lasting Graves disease. Study observations and caveats: Newly diagnosed patients had higher TCR diversity than persistent Graves' patients did.

The sample holds many counts of this clonotype. Its antigen is currently unknown. Time point of the sample: newly diagnosed GD, antithyroid drugs for less than 3 months. Making the TCR library involved RNA that had been extracted from PBMCs. Construction of TCR beta libraries relied on iRepertoire HTBI primers and on Arm-PCR targeting CDR3 regions. TCRdb passed the multiplex PCR reads through MiXCR, listing each CDR3 protein once. The sample consists of roughly 320,000 distinct CDR3 sequences, approximately 16% of them appearing once. Germline V gives CDR1 SGHRS, CDR2 YFSETQ. The CDR3 consists of 16 residues. V lost 3 bases, J lost 0 bases, and 2 bases stayed unmatched. This sample was shared with a second study, whose subject was T cells in Graves' hyperthyroidism and ophthalmopathy. That investigation notes: Newly diagnosed hyperthyroidism, duration under 2 months, in patients aged 18 to 65. The diagnostic basis comprised clinical symptoms, serum thyroxine and TRAb, thyroid ultrasound and orbital computed tomography.

The sequences come from peripheral blood mononuclear cells (PBMCs), collected at new diagnosis, from a patient treated with antithyroid drugs. The V gene is TRBV5-1, the J gene TRBJ2-1; 11 bases agree with TRBD2. The receptor's source is a man aged 40-50 years with Graves disease. For the CDR3, the DNA is TGCGCCAGCAGCTCGGGACTAGCGGACTCCTACAATGAGCAGTTCTTC. It yields the protein CASSSGLADSYNEQFF. The full variable domain, with the rest looked up from reference TRBV5-1 and TRBJ2-1, is KAGVTQTPRYLIKTRGQQVTLSCSPISGHRSVSWYQQTPGQGLQFLFEYFSETQRNKGNFPGRFSGRQFSNSRSEMNVSTLELGDSALYLCASSSGLADSYNEQFFGPGTRLTVL.